This TCR beta chain was captured by sequencing in a study of blood T cell repertoires in COVID-19. Study details: COVID-19 samples, acute and convalescent, were from the United States, Italy and Spain. Nucleic acid was either cDNA or gDNA, and it came from T cells, B-cell-depleted T cells, or PBMCs.

Germline V gene lookup returns CDR1 SGHTA and CDR2 FQGTGA. With V trimmed by 1 base and J by 5 bases, 10 bases remained unmatched. CDR3 size: 17 residues. Under the authors' procedure: Amplification with reference gene primers provided the estimates of nucleated cell counts. Some clones are missing from TCRdb's copy, which holds only in-frame ones; the method was immunoSEQ multiplex PCR. For V, J and clone size, that table is used; D and trimming come from the DNA. The sample records 150,000 to 200,000 clones, nearly 90% being singletons. This clone was seen many times. The same CDR3 can be traced to other DNA sequences in this sample.

This sequence was found in a man in his fifties or sixties with acute or convalescent COVID-19. Input material: peripheral blood. The rearrangement uses TRBV7-3 and TRBJ2-3, with TRBD2 matching 9 bases. CDR3 protein: CASSLSGSGSGQDTQYF. The CDR3 DNA reads as TGTGCCAGCAGCTTAAGCGGTAGCGGGAGTGGGCAAGATACGCAGTATTTT.